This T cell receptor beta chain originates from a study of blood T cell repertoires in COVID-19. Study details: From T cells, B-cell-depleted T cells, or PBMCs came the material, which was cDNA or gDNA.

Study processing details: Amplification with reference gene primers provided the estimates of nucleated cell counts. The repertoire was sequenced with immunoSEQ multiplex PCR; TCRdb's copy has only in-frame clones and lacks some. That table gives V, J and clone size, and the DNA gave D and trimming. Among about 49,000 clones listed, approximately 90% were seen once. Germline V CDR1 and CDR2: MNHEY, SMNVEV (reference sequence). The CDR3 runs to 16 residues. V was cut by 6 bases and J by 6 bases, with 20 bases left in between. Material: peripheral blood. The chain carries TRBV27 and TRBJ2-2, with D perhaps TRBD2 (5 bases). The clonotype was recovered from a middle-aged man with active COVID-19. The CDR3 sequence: CASRAQVGVRAGELFF. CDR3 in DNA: TGTGCCAGCAGGGCCCAAGTGGGAGTACGTGCCGGGGAGCTGTTTTTT.